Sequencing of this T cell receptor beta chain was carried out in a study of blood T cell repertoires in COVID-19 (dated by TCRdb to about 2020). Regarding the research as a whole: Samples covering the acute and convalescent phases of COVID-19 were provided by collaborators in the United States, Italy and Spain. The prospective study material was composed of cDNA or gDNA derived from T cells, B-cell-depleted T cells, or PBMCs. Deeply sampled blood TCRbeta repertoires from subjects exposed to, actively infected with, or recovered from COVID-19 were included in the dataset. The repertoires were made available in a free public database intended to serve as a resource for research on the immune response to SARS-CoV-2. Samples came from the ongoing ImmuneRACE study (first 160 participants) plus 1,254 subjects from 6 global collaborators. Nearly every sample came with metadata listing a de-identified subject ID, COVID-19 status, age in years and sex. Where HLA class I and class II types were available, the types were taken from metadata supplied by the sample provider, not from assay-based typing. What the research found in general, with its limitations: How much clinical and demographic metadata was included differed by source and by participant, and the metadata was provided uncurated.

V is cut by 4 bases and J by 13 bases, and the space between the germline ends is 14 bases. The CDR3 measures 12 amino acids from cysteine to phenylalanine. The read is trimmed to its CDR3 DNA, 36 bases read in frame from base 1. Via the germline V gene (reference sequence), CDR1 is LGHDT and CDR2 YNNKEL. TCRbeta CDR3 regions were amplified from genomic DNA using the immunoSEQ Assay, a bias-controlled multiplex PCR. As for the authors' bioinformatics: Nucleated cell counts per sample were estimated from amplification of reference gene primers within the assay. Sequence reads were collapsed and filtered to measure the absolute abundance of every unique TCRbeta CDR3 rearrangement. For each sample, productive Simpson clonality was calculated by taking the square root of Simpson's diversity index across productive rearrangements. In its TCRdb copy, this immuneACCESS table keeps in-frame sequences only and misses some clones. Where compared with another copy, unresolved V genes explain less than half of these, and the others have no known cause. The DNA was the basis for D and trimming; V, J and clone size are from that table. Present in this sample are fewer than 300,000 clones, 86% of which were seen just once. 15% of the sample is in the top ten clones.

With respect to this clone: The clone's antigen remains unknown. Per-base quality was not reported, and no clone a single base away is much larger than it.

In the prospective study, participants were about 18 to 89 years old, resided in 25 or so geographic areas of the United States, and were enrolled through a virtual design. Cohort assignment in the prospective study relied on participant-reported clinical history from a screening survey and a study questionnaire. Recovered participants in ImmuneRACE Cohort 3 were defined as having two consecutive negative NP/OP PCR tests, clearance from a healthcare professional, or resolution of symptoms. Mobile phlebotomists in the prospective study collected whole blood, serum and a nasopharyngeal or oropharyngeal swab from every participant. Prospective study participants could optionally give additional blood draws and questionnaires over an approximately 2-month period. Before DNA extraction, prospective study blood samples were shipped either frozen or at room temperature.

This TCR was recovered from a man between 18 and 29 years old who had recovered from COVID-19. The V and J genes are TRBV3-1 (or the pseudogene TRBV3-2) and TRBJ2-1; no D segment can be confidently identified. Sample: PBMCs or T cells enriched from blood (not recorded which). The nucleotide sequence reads TGTGCCAGCAGCCCAGACGAACGACTCCAGTTCTTC. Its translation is CASSPDERLQFF.